What follows are 25 T cell receptor beta chains derived from one specimen sequenced in a study of PD-1 blockade in classical Hodgkin lymphoma. Documented time point: cycle 4 day 1 (C4D1), after more than five weeks of nivolumab. After autologous stem cell transplantation all patients relapsed, and prior brentuximab vedotin exposure differed between cohorts. Only in-frame clones appear in the TCRdb table, and some are missing; sequencing was by immunoSEQ multiplex PCR. The repertoire includes 7,000 to 7,500 clones, approximately 80% of them detected once, and around two fifths sits in the top ten. Sequencing was performed on peripheral blood mononuclear cells (PBMCs), taken before the fourth cycle of nivolumab. The receptors were gathered from a human donor with classical Hodgkin lymphoma.

The V gene is TRBV28, the J gene TRBJ2-5; a possible D gene is TRBD1 (5 bases). This CDR3 region has 13 residues. V lost 2 bases to trimming and J lost 5 bases, with 9 bases between them. CDR1 is MDHEN, CDR2 SYDVKM, per germline. The CDR3 sequence is CASSLQGTETQYF. CDR3 DNA sequence: TGTGCCAGCAGTTTACAGGGAACGGAGACCCAGTACTTC. The full variable domain, rest sourced from reference TRBV28 and TRBJ2-5, is DVKVTQSSRYLVKRTGEKVFLECVQDMDHENMFWYRQDPGLGLRLIYFSYDVKMKEKGDIPEGYSVSREKKERFSLILESASTNQTSMYLCASSLQGTETQYFGPGTRLLVL.

This chain uses TRBV27 with TRBJ2-5; no reliable D call. With the DNA end fitting TRBJ2-7 better, the J assignment may be wrong. The CDR3 is made up of 13 amino acids. Looked up from germline, CDR1 is MNHEY and CDR2 is SMNVEV (reference sequence). CDR3 amino acids: CASSLAPTYEQYF. CDR3 in DNA: TGTGCCAGCAGTTTGGCGCCTACCTACGAGCAGTACTTC.

This clone has just one count. The chain links TRBV29-1 to TRBJ1-5; 10 bases line up with TRBD1. This CDR3 comprises 13 residues. With V trimmed by 4 bases and J by 6 bases, 3 bases remained unmatched. The germline V gene encodes CDR1 SQVTM and CDR2 ANQGSEA. The CDR3 here is CSVGQGALQPQHF. The CDR3 DNA reads as TGCAGCGTTGGACAGGGGGCGCTTCAGCCCCAGCATTTT.

CDR3 protein: CASSSFGGRAKLYTF. CDR3 in DNA: TGTGCCAGCAGCTCCTTTGGGGGCAGGGCGAAGCTCTACACCTTC. The chain carries TRBV7-2 and TRBJ1-2; TRBD1 is a possible D gene (6 bases). Germline V CDR1 and CDR2: SGHTA, FQGNSA. Trimming removed 4 bases from V and 10 bases from J, with 22 bases in between. This CDR3 comprises 15 residues.

J is TRBJ2-1 and V is TRBV9; no clear D gene. CDR1 and CDR2 from the germline V gene are SGDLS and YYNGEE. Trimming took off 4 bases at V and 2 bases at J, with 13 bases between the two ends. The CDR3 sequence is 15 residues long. CDR3 sequence (DNA): TGTGCCAGCAGCCTCCTACCAGAACCCTACAATGAGCAGTTCTTC. Protein product: CASSLLPEPYNEQFF.

The CDR3 sequence: CASSLYSDYGYTF. The CDR3 nucleotides read TGTGCCAGCAGTTTATATTCAGATTATGGCTACACCTTC. The chain links TRBV28 to TRBJ1-2; no clear D. The CDR3 runs to 13 residues. The V end lost 1 base, the J end lost 5 bases, and 8 bases lay between the germline ends. In germline, CDR1 is MDHEN, CDR2 SYDVKM.

The rearrangement links TRBV11-3 to TRBJ2-4, with no clear D. The CDR3 loop spans 13 amino acids. Germline CDR1 and CDR2: SGHNT and YENEEA. Trimming stripped 3 bases from V and 9 bases from J, with 12 bases between. CDR3: CASSLNPSGIQYF. For the CDR3, the DNA is TGTGCCAGCAGCTTGAATCCGAGTGGCATTCAGTACTTC. Filled out from reference TRBV11-3 and TRBJ2-4, the complete variable domain reads EAGVVQSPRYKIIEKKQPVAFWCNPISGHNTLYWYLQNLGQGPELLIRYENEEAVDDSQLPKDRFSAERLKGVDSTLKIQPAELGDSAVYLCASSLNPSGIQYFGAGTRLSVL.

The J gene is TRBJ1-1, the V gene TRBV7-2; tentative D call: TRBD1 (5 bases). Trimming took 3 bases from V and 1 from J, leaving 6 bases between them. Germline V gene sequence: CDR1 SGHTA, CDR2 FQGNSA. This CDR3 is built from 13 residues. The CDR3 here is CASSFRENTEAFF. The CDR3 DNA is TGTGCCAGCAGCTTCAGGGAGAACACTGAAGCTTTCTTT.

This clone was found a few times. The chain recombines TRBV16 with TRBJ2-1; D unresolved. CDR1 is KGHSY, CDR2 FQNENV, per germline. V dropped 0 bases and J dropped 8 bases, with 8 bases sitting between them. This CDR3 contains 13 residues. The DNA for the CDR3 is TGTGCCAGCAGCCAATCTAAGATCGATGAGCAGTTCTTC. It translates to CASSQSKIDEQFF.

The chain couples TRBV27 to TRBJ1-2; 7 bases align to TRBD1. This CDR3 has 18 amino acids. CDR1 is MNHEY, CDR2 SMNVEV, per germline (reference sequence). V gave up 5 bases and J gave up 3 bases; unmatched junction bases: 18. The CDR3 DNA reads as TGTGCCAGCAGTCGTTGGGGGGACAGCCTTAGAACCCACTATGGCTACACCTTC. Translation: CASSRWGDSLRTHYGYTF.

The V call is TRBV13, the J call TRBJ2-7; 8 bases align to TRBD2. Trimming cost V 4 bases and J 7 bases; bases outside gene matches: 6. Germline V gene lookup returns CDR1 PRHDT and CDR2 FYEKMQ (reference sequence). The CDR3 has 13 residues. CDR3 DNA sequence: TGTGCCAGCAGCTCACGGGGGGGTCGAGAGCAGTACTTC. It is translated as CASSSRGGREQYF. Complete variable domain (other parts from reference TRBV13 and TRBJ2-7): AAGVIQSPRHLIKEKRETATLKCYPIPRHDTVYWYQQGPGQDPQFLISFYEKMQSDKGSIPDRFSAQQFSDYHSELNMSSLELGDSALYFCASSSRGGREQYFGPGTRLTVT.

The gene calls are TRBV19 and TRBJ1-1; 11 nucleotides align to TRBD1. CDR1 is LNHDA and CDR2 is SQIVND in the germline V gene (reference sequence). This CDR3 is built from 16 residues. Unmatched junction bases numbered 13, after V lost 9 bases and J lost 4 bases. The chain's CDR3 is CARLHVGTGGTTEAFF. The CDR3 region has the DNA TGTGCCAGACTACACGTAGGGACAGGGGGTACCACTGAAGCTTTCTTT.

The sample holds a few counts of this clone. The rearrangement links TRBV7-2 to TRBJ1-2, with a weak D call TRBD1 (5 bases). Trimming pared 2 bases from V and 4 bases from J, leaving 11 bases between. This CDR3 has 14 amino acids. Germline CDR1 reads SGHTA; CDR2 reads FQGNSA. The chain's CDR3 is CASSLYRMGYGYTF. CDR3 DNA sequence: TGTGCCAGCAGCTTATACAGGATGGGCTATGGCTACACCTTC.

This chain joins TRBV30 and TRBJ1-5, with TRBD1 identical over 11 bases. Trimming at V came to 5 bases and at J to 6 bases, leaving 9 bases not matched to a gene. Per the germline V gene, CDR1 is GTSNPN and CDR2 is SVGIG (reference sequence). This CDR3 is 15 amino acids long. CDR3 region: CAWVGGTGGSQPQHF. The CDR3 region has the DNA TGTGCCTGGGTGGGCGGGACAGGGGGAAGTCAGCCCCAGCATTTT.

Here the CDR3 DNA reads TGTGCCGAAAAGGGAGGGCAGGGTAACTATGAGCAGTTCTTC. This sequence encodes CAEKGGQGNYEQFF. The rearrangement uses TRBV28 and TRBJ2-1; 7 bases agree with TRBD2. Germline V lookup: CDR1 MDHEN, CDR2 SYDVKM. The CDR3 spans 14 residues. V shed 11 bases, J shed 8 bases, and the junction held 15 bases outside the gene matches.

In nucleotides, the CDR3 is TGTGCCAGCAGCGCCGAACAGGGTTCGCCCCAGCATTTT. It yields the protein CASSAEQGSPQHF. V usage is TRBV9 and J usage is TRBJ1-5; TRBD1 is a possible D gene (6 bases). CDR1 is SGDLS, CDR2 YYNGEE, per germline. V was cut by 3 bases and J by 9 bases, with 13 bases left in between. The CDR3 consists of 13 residues.

The chain combines TRBV7-2 with TRBJ1-2, with TRBD1 as a possible D gene (6 bases). Looked up from germline, CDR1 is SGHTA and CDR2 is FQGNSA. The CDR3 totals 16 residues. Trimming removed 4 bases at V and 3 bases at J, with 18 bases between. The CDR3 nucleotides are TGTGCCAGCAGCTCGTACAGGGCCACCGAAGACTATGGCTACACCTTC. Amino acids: CASSSYRATEDYGYTF. Full variable domain (remainder filled in from reference TRBV7-2 and TRBJ1-2): GAGVSQSPSNKVTEKGKDVELRCDPISGHTALYWYRQSLGQGLEFLIYFQGNSAPDKSGLPSDRFSAERTGGSVSTLTIQRTQQEDSAVYLCASSSYRATEDYGYTFGSGTRLTVV.

As to this clone: The junction shows a germline mismatch at one end, possibly a read error. Additional DNA sequences in this sample encode the identical CDR3. The V and J genes are TRBV27 and TRBJ1-1; TRBD1 agrees at 8 bases. Germline CDR1 is MNHEY and CDR2 is SMNVEV (reference sequence). The CDR3 runs to 14 residues. The CDR3 sequence is CASSRQGSGTEAFF. The CDR3, as DNA: TGTGCCAGCAGTAGACAGGGGTCGGGCACTGAAGCCTTCTTT.

This clone was seen once. The chain uses TRBV9 and TRBJ1-2; 9 bases match TRBD1. CDR1 SGDLS and CDR2 YYNGEE come from the germline V gene. Trimming removed 4 bases from V and 8 bases from J; junction bases left unmatched: 9. The CDR3 contains 14 residues. The CDR3 DNA reads as TGTGCCAGCAGCCTCGAACAGGGGGCGCGGGGCTACACCTTC. This sequence encodes CASSLEQGARGYTF.

The chain couples TRBV5-6 to TRBJ1-1, with D tentatively TRBD1 (6 bases). The V end was cut by 3 bases, the J end by 7 bases, with 10 bases between. The CDR3 has 12 residues. From germline, CDR1 is SGHDT and CDR2 YYEEEE. The CDR3, as DNA: TGTGCCAGCAGCTCCGGGACACTTGAAGCTTTCTTT. Its protein product is CASSSGTLEAFF.

This rearrangement joins TRBV11-2 to TRBJ1-2; D uncertain. V lost 5 bases to trimming and J lost 5 bases, with 18 bases between them. The CDR3 spans 15 residues. Per germline, CDR1 SGHAT and CDR2 FQNNGV. CDR3 residues: CASSRATYHGYGYTF. CDR3 DNA sequence: TGTGCCAGCAGCCGAGCCACATACCATGGGTATGGCTACACCTTC.

Note on this clone: In the same sample, other DNA sequences code for this CDR3. V gene TRBV4-2 combines with J gene TRBJ2-5, with 10 bases lining up with TRBD2. Germline CDR1 LGHNA, CDR2 YNFKEQ. V trimming: 0 bases; J trimming: 5 bases; junction bases outside the gene matches: 6. This CDR3 has 16 amino acids. The CDR3 DNA is TGTGCCAGCAGCCAAGAAACGGGACTAGCGAGGGAGACCCAGTACTTC. Amino acid sequence: CASSQETGLARETQYF.

CDR3 amino acids: CASSYDQYSNQPQHF. CDR3 DNA: TGTGCCAGCAGTTACGACCAGTATAGCAATCAGCCCCAGCATTTT. V usage is TRBV6-5 and J usage is TRBJ1-5; D is unclear. This CDR3 is built from 15 residues. CDR1 is MNHEY, CDR2 SVGAGI, per germline. The V end lost 2 bases, the J end lost 0 bases, and 8 bases lay between the germline ends.

The chain links TRBV18 to TRBJ2-1, with 10 bases fitting TRBD2. V dropped 5 bases and J dropped 5; count of bases not matched to a gene: 3. In germline, CDR1 is KGHSH, CDR2 LQKENI. The CDR3 length is 14 residues. CDR3 loop: CASSGTSAHNEQFF. The DNA of the CDR3 is TGTGCCAGCTCAGGGACTAGCGCCCACAATGAGCAGTTCTTC.

The rearrangement links TRBV27 to TRBJ2-4; no firm D call. The germline V gene encodes CDR1 MNHEY and CDR2 SMNVEV (reference sequence). V lost 5 bases to trimming and J lost 4 bases, with 15 bases between them. The CDR3 consists of 15 residues. CDR3 bases: TGTGCCAGCAGTCGAACAGACAACCAAAAAAACATTCAGTACTTC. It is translated as CASSRTDNQKNIQYF.